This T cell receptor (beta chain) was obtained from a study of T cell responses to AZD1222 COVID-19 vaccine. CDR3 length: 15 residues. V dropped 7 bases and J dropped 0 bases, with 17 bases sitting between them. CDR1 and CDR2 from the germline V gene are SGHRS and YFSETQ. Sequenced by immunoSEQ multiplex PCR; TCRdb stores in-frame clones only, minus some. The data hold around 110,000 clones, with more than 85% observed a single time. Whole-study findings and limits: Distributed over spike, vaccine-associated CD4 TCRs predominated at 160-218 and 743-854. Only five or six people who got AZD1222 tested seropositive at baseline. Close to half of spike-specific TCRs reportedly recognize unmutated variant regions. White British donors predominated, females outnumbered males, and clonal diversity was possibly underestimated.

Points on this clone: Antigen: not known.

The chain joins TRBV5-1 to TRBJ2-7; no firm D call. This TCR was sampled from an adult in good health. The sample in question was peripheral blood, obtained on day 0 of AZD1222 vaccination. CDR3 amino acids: CASRPYQISSYEQYF. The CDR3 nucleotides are TGCGCCAGCCGGCCCTACCAGATTAGCTCCTACGAGCAGTACTTC.